The source of this TCR beta chain is a study of T cell clusters in autoimmune cytopenias. One tube held mixed TRB-A and TRB-B primer pools for touch-down PCR. TCRdb re-called the multiplex PCR reads; every CDR3 protein appears as one record, without DNA. This sample's table reports about 2,900 distinct CDR3 sequences. CDR3 length: 13 residues. Germline assignment: CDR1 MNHEY and CDR2 SMNVEV (reference sequence). Considering frequency, this clonotype is medium-sized (0.01 to 0.1%). Some 38,000 genome equivalents of blood DNA were amplified for TRB. The same data also went into a second study, on T cell repertoires in aging, cancer and after chemotherapy. That study adds: Untreated cancer patients had significantly lower blood TCR diversity than age-matched healthy donors.

The sequencing sample was made of peripheral blood. The chain couples TRBV27 to TRBJ1-5; TCRdb's D call of TRBD1 is untestable without DNA. The source of this sequence is a human donor in good health. The CDR3 loop is CAILGGGNQPQHF.